This T cell receptor beta chain came from a study of cytomegalovirus exposure and HLA in healthy donors. Study-wide background: HLA-typed donors were the source of about 85 million unique TCRs, which an early data release held.

Points from the study as a whole: In an earlier analysis, productive rearrangement rates for most beta V segments clustered near 87% or 30%. In a later analysis, at a false discovery rate of 0.05, about 16,000 TCR beta sequences matched HLA alleles.

This clone rates as medium-sized (0.01 to 0.1%). Antigen specificity is unknown. Germline CDR1 and CDR2: SEHNR and FQNEAQ (reference sequence). The CDR3 extends over 15 amino acids. Trimming removed 5 bases from V and 10 bases from J, with 18 bases in between. Use of 60 Vbeta and 13 Jbeta primers characterized the PCR. The method was immunoSEQ multiplex PCR; TCRdb's version includes in-frame clones alone and lacks a portion of them. The table includes fewer than 65,000 clones, about 80% detected once. The sample consisted of PBMCs. The TCR comes from a woman aged 40 to 55 in good health and CMV-seropositive. This chain links TRBV7-9 with TRBJ1-6, with D possibly TRBD1 on 5 matching bases. CDR3 loop: CASSKPGGRESPLHF. In DNA form, the CDR3 reads TGTGCCAGCAGCAAACCCGGGGGAAGGGAGTCACCCCTCCACTTT.